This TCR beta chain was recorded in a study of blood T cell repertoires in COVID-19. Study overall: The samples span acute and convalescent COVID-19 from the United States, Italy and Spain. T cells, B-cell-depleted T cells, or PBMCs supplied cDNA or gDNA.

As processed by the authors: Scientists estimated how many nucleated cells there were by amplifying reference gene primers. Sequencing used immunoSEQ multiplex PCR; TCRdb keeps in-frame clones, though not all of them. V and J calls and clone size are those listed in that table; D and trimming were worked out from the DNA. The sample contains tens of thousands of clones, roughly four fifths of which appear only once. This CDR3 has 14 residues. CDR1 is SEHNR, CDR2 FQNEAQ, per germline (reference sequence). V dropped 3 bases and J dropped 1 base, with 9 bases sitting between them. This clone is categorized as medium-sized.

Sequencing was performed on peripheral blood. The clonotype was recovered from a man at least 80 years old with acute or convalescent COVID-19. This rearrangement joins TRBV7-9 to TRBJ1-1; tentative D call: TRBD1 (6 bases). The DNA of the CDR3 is TGTGCCAGCAGCTTCGGACAGACGAACACTGAAGCTTTCTTT. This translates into CASSFGQTNTEAFF.